The 16 T cell receptor beta chains in this list originate from one sample, sequenced in a study of high-grade serous ovarian cancer treatment subgroups. This table comes from immunoSEQ multiplex PCR, and its TCRdb copy is limited to in-frame clones, with some not included. The sample carries approximately 40,000 clones, over 60% recorded once. Tumor samples were taken before definitive surgery or chemotherapy. The sequencing input was tumor tissue. The source of these receptors is a human donor with high-grade serous ovarian cancer.

The chain carries TRBV2 and TRBJ2-1, with 15 bases that match TRBD2. With V trimmed by 6 bases and J by 10 bases, 7 bases remained unmatched. The CDR3 length is 15 residues. The germline CDR1 and CDR2 sequences are SNHLY and FYNNEI. CDR3 region: CASSGTSGGIGEQFF. CDR3 nucleotide sequence: TGTGCCAGCAGCGGGACTAGCGGGGGGATAGGAGAGCAGTTCTTC.

The chain's CDR3 is CAISLRETPHNEQFF. CDR3 in DNA: TGTGCCATCAGTCTGCGGGAGACCCCCCACAATGAGCAGTTCTTC. The chain combines TRBV10-3 with TRBJ2-1; 7 nucleotides agree with TRBD2. Germline CDR1 and CDR2: ENHRY and SYGVKD. V was pared by 5 bases and J by 5 bases, with 9 bases of the junction left unmatched. CDR3 size: 15 residues.

The genes are TRBV28 and TRBJ1-5; a weak D match, TRBD1 (6 bases). This CDR3 spans 12 amino acids. Germline V gives CDR1 MDHEN, CDR2 SYDVKM. The V end lost 5 bases, the J end lost 15 bases, and 17 bases lay between the germline ends. CDR3 in DNA: TGTGCCAGCAGTATGTCGCCCCAGGGGTGGCATTTT. Protein product: CASSMSPQGWHF.

This chain joins TRBV6-5 and TRBJ2-1; 9 bases line up with TRBD2. Germline lookup yields CDR1 MNHEY and CDR2 SVGAGI. The CDR3 covers 15 residues. V was pared by 6 bases and J by 1 base, with 4 bases of the junction left unmatched. CDR3 amino acids: CASRGSGRSYNEQFF. The CDR3 DNA follows: TGTGCCAGCAGAGGGAGCGGGAGGTCCTACAATGAGCAGTTCTTC.

The chain uses TRBV9 and TRBJ2-1; TRBD2 matches 11 bases. The CDR3 spans 15 residues. CDR1 is SGDLS, CDR2 YYNGEE, per germline. V dropped 7 bases and J dropped 7; count of bases not matched to a gene: 10. The CDR3 protein is CASGTTSGTRNEQFF. CDR3 coding DNA: TGTGCCAGCGGTACGACTAGCGGGACTCGGAATGAGCAGTTCTTC.

This chain links TRBV5-4 with TRBJ1-5, with a tentative D call TRBD1 (5 bases). Trimming cost V 0 bases and J 7 bases, with 11 bases left between them. The germline V gene encodes CDR1 SGHNT and CDR2 YYREEE (reference sequence). The CDR3 consists of 14 residues. The CDR3 here is CASSLGGANQPQHF. CDR3 bases: TGTGCCAGCAGCTTGGGTGGGGCGAACCAGCCCCAGCATTTT. Supplemented by reference TRBV5-4 and TRBJ1-5, the full variable domain reads ETGVTQSPTHLIKTRGQQVTLRCSSQSGHNTVSWYQQALGQGPQFIFQYYREEENGRGNFPPRFSGLQFPNYSSELNVNALELDDSALYLCASSLGGANQPQHFGDGTRLSIL.

The rearrangement links TRBV5-6 to TRBJ2-2; 7 bases fit TRBD2. This CDR3 contains 18 residues. CDR1 and CDR2 from the germline V gene are SGHDT and YYEEEE. V dropped 5 bases and J dropped 5; count of bases not matched to a gene: 18. CDR3 amino acids: CASSSRLAKRRGTGELFF. The CDR3 bases are TGTGCCAGCAGTTCCCGACTAGCAAAAAGGCGAGGAACCGGGGAGCTGTTTTTT.

This clone was counted a single time. This chain uses TRBV19 with TRBJ1-2, with TRBD1 identical over 11 bases. Germline lookup yields CDR1 LNHDA and CDR2 SQIVND (reference sequence). This CDR3 region has 15 residues. With 3 bases clipped from V and 7 bases from J, the junction kept 7 bases outside the gene matches. The CDR3 sequence is CASSIDTDRGPGYTF. In DNA form, the CDR3 reads TGTGCCAGTAGTATCGATACGGACAGGGGGCCTGGCTACACCTTC.

The CDR3 loop is CASSSRGAGAGGGELFF. The DNA of the CDR3 is TGTGCCAGCAGCTCGAGGGGGGCCGGGGCCGGGGGCGGGGAGCTGTTTTTT. The chain employs TRBV5-5 and TRBJ2-2, with D possibly called TRBD1 or TRBD2 (6 bases each). The CDR3 consists of 17 residues. Germline loops: CDR1 SGHKS, CDR2 YYEKEE (reference sequence). V was trimmed by 3 bases and J by 7 bases, leaving 22 bases between them.

This clone was found a few times. The V gene is TRBV4-2, the J gene TRBJ2-7; weak D call: TRBD2 (5 bases). CDR1 is LGHNA, CDR2 YNFKEQ, per germline. Trimming left V 0 bases short and J 7 bases short, with 10 bases between. CDR3 length equals 13 residues. The CDR3 region is CASSQEHPGEQYF. The CDR3 bases are TGTGCCAGCAGCCAAGAGCATCCGGGGGAGCAGTACTTC.

The V call is TRBV5-6, the J call TRBJ1-2, with 9 bases aligning to TRBD1. The CDR3 extends over 15 amino acids. Germline-derived CDR1 and CDR2 are SGHDT and YYEEEE. The V gene end was trimmed by 3 bases and the J gene end by 7 bases; junction bases not matched to a gene: 10. In nucleotides, the CDR3 is TGTGCCAGCAGCTCGCGTAACAGGGGGCGGGCTGGCTACACCTTC. It yields the protein CASSSRNRGRAGYTF.

This clone appeared a single time. This chain connects TRBV5-6 to TRBJ1-4, with D perhaps matching TRBD1 (6 bases). Trimming pared 3 bases from V and 6 bases from J, leaving 15 bases between. The CDR3 length is 15 residues. Germline CDR1 reads SGHDT; CDR2 reads YYEEEE. This chain's CDR3 is CASSSIIRTDEKLFF. Written as DNA, the CDR3 is TGTGCCAGCAGCTCCATTATACGGACAGATGAAAAACTGTTTTTT.

This sequence joins TRBV5-4 and TRBJ2-1; D is unclear. V shed 5 bases and J shed 0 bases, with 15 bases lying between them. From germline, CDR1 is SGHNT and CDR2 YYREEE (reference sequence). The CDR3 has 16 residues. The CDR3 reads CASSSQLGSSYNEQFF. The CDR3 DNA sequence: TGTGCCAGCAGTTCCCAGTTGGGAAGCTCCTACAATGAGCAGTTCTTC.

The chain couples TRBV28 to TRBJ1-2, with D uncertain. Germline V CDR1 and CDR2: MDHEN, SYDVKM. V was shortened by 3 bases and J by 3 bases, with 11 bases between the two germline ends. CDR3 size: 14 residues. This chain's CDR3 is CASSFQLRDYGYTF. CDR3 coding DNA: TGTGCCAGCAGTTTCCAGCTTCGGGACTATGGCTACACCTTC.

This clone was seen only once. The V gene is TRBV11-3, the J gene TRBJ2-5, with no clear D. The V gene's germline CDR1 is SGHNT and CDR2 YENEEA. V lost 0 bases and J 4 bases, leaving 6 bases between the germline ends. This CDR3 region has 13 residues. The CDR3 DNA follows: TGTGCCAGCAGCTTAGAACCCATAGAGACCCAGTACTTC. Residues: CASSLEPIETQYF.

The rearrangement links TRBV14 to TRBJ2-5; D perhaps matches TRBD2 (5 bases). Germline V gives CDR1 SGHDN, CDR2 FVKESK. The CDR3 is made up of 14 amino acids. The V gene lost 4 bases and the J gene lost 2 bases, with 11 bases spanning the gap. CDR3 amino acids: CASSPVRGQETQYF. In nucleotides, the CDR3 is TGTGCCAGCAGCCCGGTCAGAGGGCAAGAGACCCAGTACTTC.